Listed here is a single TCR beta chain. Its specificity is not known. TCR templates numbering about 10^5 were assayed per sample. The data were produced by immunoSEQ multiplex PCR, yet TCRdb's version contains in-frame clones alone and is incomplete. Of some 100,000 clones listed, 92% are singletons. This sample is drawn from a study of siplizumab effects on memory and regulatory T cells. Study-wide results and limits: There were only a minor fraction of alloreactive clones that mapped to unstimulated subsets. Siplizumab led to significantly less abundant alloreactive sequences that could be traced back to unstimulated CD4+ memory cells. Naive T cells looked more diverse than memory cells and looked like major alloresponse contributors.

The CDR3 covers 15 residues. V shed 0 bases and J shed 7 bases, with 16 bases lying between them. Germline CDR1 SGDLS, CDR2 YYNGEE. Sequenced input: Tregs sorted from blood. This TCR was sampled from a human donor in good health. The genes are TRBV9 and TRBJ1-2, with D hard to call. The CDR3 DNA reads TGTGCCAGCAGCGTAGATTACCGGATATTTGGTGGCTACACCTTC. Translating gives CASSVDYRIFGGYTF.